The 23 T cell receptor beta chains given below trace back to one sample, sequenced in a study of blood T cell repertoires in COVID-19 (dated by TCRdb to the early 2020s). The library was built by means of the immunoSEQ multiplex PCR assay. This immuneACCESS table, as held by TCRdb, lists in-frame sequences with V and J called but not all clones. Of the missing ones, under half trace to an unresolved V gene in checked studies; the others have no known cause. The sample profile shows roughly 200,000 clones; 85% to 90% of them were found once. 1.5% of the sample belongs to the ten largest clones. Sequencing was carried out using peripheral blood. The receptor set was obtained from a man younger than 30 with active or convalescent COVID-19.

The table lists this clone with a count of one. CDR3 nucleotide sequence: TGTGCCACCAGTGAAAAATACAGGCCCTACGAGCAGTACTTC. Protein: CATSEKYRPYEQYF. The chain uses TRBV24-1 and TRBJ2-7; perhaps TRBD1 as D (5 bases). V was pared by 4 bases and J by 2 bases, with 11 bases between. The germline V gene has CDR1 KGHDR and CDR2 SFDVKD. This CDR3 is 14 amino acids long.

The DNA of the CDR3 is TGTGCCAGTAGTAGCTCCGGGGGAGTAACCGGGGAGCTGTTTTTT. Amino acids: CASSSSGGVTGELFF. This chain uses TRBV19 with TRBJ2-2; weak D call: TRBD2 (6 bases). Germline CDR1 reads LNHDA; CDR2 reads SQIVND (reference sequence). V was pared by 4 bases and J by 5 bases, with 14 bases between. The CDR3 contains 15 residues.

CDR3 bases: TGTGCCAGCAGAGCCGACAGAAAATATGGCTACACCTTC. Translation: CASRADRKYGYTF. The chain uses TRBV6-5 and TRBJ1-2; D is perhaps TRBD1 (5 bases). Per germline, CDR1 MNHEY and CDR2 SVGAGI. Trimming took 6 bases from V and 5 from J, leaving 13 bases between them. CDR3 length equals 13 residues.

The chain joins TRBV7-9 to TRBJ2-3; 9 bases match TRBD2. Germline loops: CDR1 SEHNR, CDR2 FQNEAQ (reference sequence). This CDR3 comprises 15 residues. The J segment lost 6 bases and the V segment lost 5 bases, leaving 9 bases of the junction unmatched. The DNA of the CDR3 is TGTGCCAGCAGCCCGGTGCGGGAGGGCCGGGATACGCAGTATTTT. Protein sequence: CASSPVREGRDTQYF.

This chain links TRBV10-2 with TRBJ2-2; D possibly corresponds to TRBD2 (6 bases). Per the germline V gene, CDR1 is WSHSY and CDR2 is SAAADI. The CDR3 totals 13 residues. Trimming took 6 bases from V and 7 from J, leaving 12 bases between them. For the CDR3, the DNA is TGCGCCAGCAGCGCGGCGGGGTTCGGGGAGCTGTTTTTT. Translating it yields CASSAAGFGELFF.

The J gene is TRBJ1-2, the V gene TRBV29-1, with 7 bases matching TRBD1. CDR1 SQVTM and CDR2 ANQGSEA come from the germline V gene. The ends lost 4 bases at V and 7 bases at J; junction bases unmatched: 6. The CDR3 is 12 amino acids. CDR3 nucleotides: TGCAGCGTTGGGGACAGTTCGGTTGGCTACACCTTC. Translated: CSVGDSSVGYTF.

The CDR3 region has the DNA TGCGCCAGCATGGGGCAGGGCACCGACGAGCAGTACTTC. Translating it yields CASMGQGTDEQYF. The rearrangement uses TRBV10-2 and TRBJ2-7; D possibly corresponds to TRBD1 (5 bases). V gave up 7 bases and J gave up 5 bases, with 15 bases separating them. CDR1 is WSHSY and CDR2 is SAAADI in the germline V gene. The length of the CDR3 is 13 residues.

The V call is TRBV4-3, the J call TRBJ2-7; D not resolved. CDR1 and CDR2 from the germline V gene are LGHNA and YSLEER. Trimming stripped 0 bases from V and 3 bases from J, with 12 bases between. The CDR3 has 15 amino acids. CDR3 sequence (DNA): TGCGCCAGCAGCCAAGATACGGGTCCCCTCTACGAGCAGTACTTC. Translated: CASSQDTGPLYEQYF.

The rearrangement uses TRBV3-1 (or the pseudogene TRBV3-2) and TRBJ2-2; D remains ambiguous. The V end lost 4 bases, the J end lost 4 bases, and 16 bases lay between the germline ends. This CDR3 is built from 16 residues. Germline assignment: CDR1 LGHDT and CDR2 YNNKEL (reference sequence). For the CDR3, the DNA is TGTGCCAGCAGCCTTAGAGAGGCTTTTGGCACCGGGGAGCTGTTTTTT. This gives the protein CASSLREAFGTGELFF.

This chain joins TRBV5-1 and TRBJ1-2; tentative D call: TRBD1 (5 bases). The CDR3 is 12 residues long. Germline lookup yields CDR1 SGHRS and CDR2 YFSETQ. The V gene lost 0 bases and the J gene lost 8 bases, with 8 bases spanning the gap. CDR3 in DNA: TGCGCCAGCAGCTTGGCCGGGGGAGGCTACACCTTC. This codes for CASSLAGGGYTF. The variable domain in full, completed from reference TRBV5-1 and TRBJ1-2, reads KAGVTQTPRYLIKTRGQQVTLSCSPISGHRSVSWYQQTPGQGLQFLFEYFSETQRNKGNFPGRFSGRQFSNSRSEMNVSTLELGDSALYLCASSLAGGGYTFGSGTRLTVV.

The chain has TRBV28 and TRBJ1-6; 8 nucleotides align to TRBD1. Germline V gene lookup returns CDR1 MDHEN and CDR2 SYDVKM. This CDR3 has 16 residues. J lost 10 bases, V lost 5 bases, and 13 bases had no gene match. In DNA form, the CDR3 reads TGTGCCAGCAGTCCCGCCGGGACAGGCACGAAATCACCCCTCCACTTT. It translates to CASSPAGTGTKSPLHF.

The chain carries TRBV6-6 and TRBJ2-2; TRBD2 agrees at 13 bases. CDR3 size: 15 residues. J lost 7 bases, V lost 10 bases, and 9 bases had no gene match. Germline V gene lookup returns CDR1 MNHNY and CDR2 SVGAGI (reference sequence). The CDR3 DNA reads TGTGCCACCGGGACTAGCGGGGACTCTGGCGGGGAGCTGTTTTTT. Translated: CATGTSGDSGGELFF.

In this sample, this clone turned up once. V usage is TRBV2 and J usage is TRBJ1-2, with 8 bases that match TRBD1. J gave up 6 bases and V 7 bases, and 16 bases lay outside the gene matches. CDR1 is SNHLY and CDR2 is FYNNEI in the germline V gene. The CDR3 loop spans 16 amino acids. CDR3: CASNDHRGTGNDGYTF. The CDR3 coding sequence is TGTGCCAGCAATGACCATAGAGGGACAGGAAATGATGGCTACACCTTC.

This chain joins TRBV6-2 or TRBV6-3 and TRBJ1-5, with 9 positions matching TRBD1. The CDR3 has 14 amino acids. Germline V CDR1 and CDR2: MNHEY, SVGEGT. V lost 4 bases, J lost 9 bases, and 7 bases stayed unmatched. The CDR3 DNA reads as TGTGCCAGCAGTTTGAACAGGGGGCCGGCGCCCCAGCATTTT. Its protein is CASSLNRGPAPQHF.

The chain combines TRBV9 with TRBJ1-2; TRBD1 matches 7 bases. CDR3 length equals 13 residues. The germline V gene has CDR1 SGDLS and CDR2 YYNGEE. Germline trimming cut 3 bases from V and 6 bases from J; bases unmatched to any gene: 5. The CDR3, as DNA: TGTGCCAGCAGCGAGGGACAGCGGAATGGCTACACCTTC. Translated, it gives CASSEGQRNGYTF.

CDR3 bases: TGTGCCAGCAGTGATCCCGGGACAGGAAGGGCCGGGGAGCTGTTTTTT. Amino acid sequence: CASSDPGTGRAGELFF. V and J are TRBV25-1 and TRBJ2-2; 8 bases match TRBD1. The J segment lost 6 bases and the V segment lost 3 bases, leaving 9 bases of the junction unmatched. CDR3 length equals 16 residues. Germline V gives CDR1 MGHDK, CDR2 SYGVNS.

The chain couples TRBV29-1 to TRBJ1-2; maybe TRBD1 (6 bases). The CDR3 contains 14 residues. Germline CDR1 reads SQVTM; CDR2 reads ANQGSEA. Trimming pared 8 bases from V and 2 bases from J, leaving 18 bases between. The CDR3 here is CSIKYRGGNYGYTF. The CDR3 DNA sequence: TGCAGCATCAAGTATCGGGGGGGCAACTATGGCTACACCTTC. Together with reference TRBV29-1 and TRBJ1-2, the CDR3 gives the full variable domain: SAVISQKPSRDICQRGTSLTIQCQVDSQVTMMFWYRQQPGQSLTLIATANQGSEATYESGFVIDKFPISRPNLTFSTLTVSNMSPEDSSIYLCSIKYRGGNYGYTFGSGTRLTVV.

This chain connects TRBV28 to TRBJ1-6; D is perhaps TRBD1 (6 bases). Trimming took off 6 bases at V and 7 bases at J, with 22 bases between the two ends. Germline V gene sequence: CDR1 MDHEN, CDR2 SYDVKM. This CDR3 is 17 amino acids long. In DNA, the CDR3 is TGTGCCAGCAGAGAAGACAGGTTCCAGTCGATGAATTCACCCCTCCACTTT. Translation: CASREDRFQSMNSPLHF.

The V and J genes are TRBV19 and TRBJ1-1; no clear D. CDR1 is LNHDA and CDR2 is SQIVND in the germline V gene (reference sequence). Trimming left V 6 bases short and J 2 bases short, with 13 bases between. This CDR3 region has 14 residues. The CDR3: CASRVGLGNTEAFF. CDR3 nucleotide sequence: TGTGCCAGTAGGGTCGGGTTAGGCAACACTGAAGCTTTCTTT.

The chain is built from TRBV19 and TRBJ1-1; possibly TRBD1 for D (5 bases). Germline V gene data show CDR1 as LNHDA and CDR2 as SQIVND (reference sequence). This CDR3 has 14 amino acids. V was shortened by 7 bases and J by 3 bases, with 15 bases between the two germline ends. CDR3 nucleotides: TGTGCCAGTATCCCGCCAGGGAGGGACACTGAAGCTTTCTTT. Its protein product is CASIPPGRDTEAFF. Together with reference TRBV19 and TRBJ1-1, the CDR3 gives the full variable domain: DGGITQSPKYLFRKEGQNVTLSCEQNLNHDAMYWYRQDPGQGLRLIYYSQIVNDFQKGDIAEGYSVSREKKESFPLTVTSAQKNPTAFYLCASIPPGRDTEAFFGQGTRLTVV.

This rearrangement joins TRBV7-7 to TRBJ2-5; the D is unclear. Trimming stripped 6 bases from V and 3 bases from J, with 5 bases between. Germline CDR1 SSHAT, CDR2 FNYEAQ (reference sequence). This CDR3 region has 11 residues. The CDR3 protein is CASRLEETQYF. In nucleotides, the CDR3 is TGTGCCAGCAGACTTGAAGAGACCCAGTACTTC.

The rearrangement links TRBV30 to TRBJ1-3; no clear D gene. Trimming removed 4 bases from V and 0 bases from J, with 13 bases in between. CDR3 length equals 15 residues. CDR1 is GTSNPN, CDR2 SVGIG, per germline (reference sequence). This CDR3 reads CAWINSRLSGNTIYF. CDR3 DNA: TGTGCCTGGATTAACAGCCGTCTCTCTGGAAACACCATATATTTT.

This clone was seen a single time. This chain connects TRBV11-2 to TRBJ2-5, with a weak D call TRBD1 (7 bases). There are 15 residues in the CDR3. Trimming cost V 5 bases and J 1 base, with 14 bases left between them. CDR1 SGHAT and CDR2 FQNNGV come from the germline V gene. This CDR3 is CASSRGTARQETQYF. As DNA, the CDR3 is TGTGCCAGCAGCCGGGGGACAGCCCGCCAAGAGACCCAGTACTTC.